This TCR beta chain was retrieved from a study of T cell responses to AZD1222 COVID-19 vaccine. This table comes from immunoSEQ multiplex PCR, and its TCRdb copy is limited to in-frame clones, with some not included. Among over 100,000 clones listed, around 90% were seen once. V was clipped by 3 bases and J by 8 bases, with 19 bases between them. In germline, CDR1 is LNHDA, CDR2 SQIVND (reference sequence). The length of the CDR3 is 15 residues. For this clone: Its antigen is not known.

Study results and caveats: The span of vaccine-associated CD4 TCRs extended across spike, with dominance at 160-218 and 743-854.

Sequences were derived from peripheral blood, sampled on day 0 of MenACWY control vaccination. The TCR originated in an adult in good health. The chain uses TRBV19 and TRBJ1-1; D is uncertain. The CDR3 here is CASSMTHTGGREAFF. CDR3 nucleotides: TGTGCCAGTAGTATGACCCACACGGGAGGGCGGGAAGCTTTCTTT.